Listed below are T cell receptor beta chains from one sample, sequenced in a study of blood T cell repertoires in COVID-19. Sequencing used immunoSEQ multiplex PCR; TCRdb keeps in-frame clones, though not all of them. The sample holds 200,000 to 300,000 clones, around 89% seen once. The sample taken for sequencing was PBMCs or T cells enriched from blood (not recorded which). These receptor sequences come from a man in his forties who had recovered from COVID-19. CDR3s include the opening cysteine and the closing phenylalanine or tryptophan. D genes are given only for firm matches. Expanded clones are given a class, and other clones once, few, many or no size at all.

TRBD1	TRBV27	16	.	TRBJ2-4	CASSIQGVGAKNIQYF	TGTGCCAGCAGTATCCAGGGGGTTGGAGCCAAAAACATTCAGTACTTC
.	TRBV4-2	17	.	TRBJ2-2	CASSQGRGGANTGELFF	TGTGCCAGCAGCCAGGGTAGGGGAGGTGCGAACACCGGGGAGCTGTTTTTT
.	TRBV6-6	12	.	TRBJ2-7	CASSYRRDEQYF	TGTGCCAGCAGTTACCGCAGGGACGAGCAGTACTTC
.	TRBV7-9	13	few	TRBJ2-3	CASSPRTADTQYF	TGTGCCAGCAGCCCCAGGACAGCAGATACGCAGTATTTT
.	TRBV3-1/TRBV3-2	18	few	TRBJ1-3	CASSHSTGRVPSGNTIYF	TGTGCCAGCAGCCACTCTACCGGTCGGGTACCCTCTGGAAACACCATATATTTT
TRBD2	TRBV24-1	15	.	TRBJ2-2	CAKVGGVPNTGELFF	TGTGCCAAGGTCGGGGGGGTCCCGAACACCGGGGAGCTGTTTTTT
.	TRBV5-1	17	.	TRBJ2-2	CASSVGWGVWDTGELFF	TGCGCCAGCAGCGTAGGTTGGGGGGTTTGGGACACCGGGGAGCTGTTTTTT
.	TRBV29-1	11	once	TRBJ1-2	CSVVALRGYTF	TGCAGCGTTGTGGCCCTGAGGGGCTACACCTTC
TRBD1	TRBV19	15	.	TRBJ1-5	CASSIGDRYNQPQHF	TGTGCCAGTAGTATTGGGGACAGATACAATCAGCCCCAGCATTTT
.	TRBV9	13	.	TRBJ1-1	CASSVTMNTEAFF	TGTGCCAGCAGCGTGACAATGAACACTGAAGCTTTCTTT
.	TRBV11-2	15	.	TRBJ1-1	CASSYTQGARTEAFF	TGTGCCAGCAGCTACACCCAAGGGGCGAGGACTGAAGCTTTCTTT
TRBD2	TRBV19	18	.	TRBJ2-3	CASSREDGLAGVSDTQYF	TGTGCCAGTAGTCGGGAGGATGGACTAGCGGGAGTCTCAGATACGCAGTATTTT
TRBD1	TRBV28	15	.	TRBJ1-1	CASSLTGTGSTEAFF	TGTGCCAGCAGCCTTACCGGGACAGGGTCCACTGAAGCTTTCTTT
TRBD1	TRBV10-3	17	.	TRBJ1-6	CAISGTGRLTDNSPLHF	TGTGCCATCAGTGGGACAGGGAGGCTTACCGATAATTCACCCCTCCACTTT
.	TRBV4-1	16	.	TRBJ2-5	CASSQASVGGRRTQYF	TGCGCCAGCAGCCAAGCAAGTGTCGGGGGAAGACGGACCCAGTACTTC
TRBD1	TRBV6-5	13	.	TRBJ2-3	CASSGQGTDTQYF	TGTGCCAGCAGCGGACAGGGGACAGATACGCAGTATTTT
.	TRBV5-5	14	.	TRBJ2-3	CASSLSGGTDTQYF	TGTGCCAGCAGCTTAAGCGGCGGCACAGATACGCAGTATTTT
.	TRBV10-3	15	.	TRBJ1-5	CAISESDTPNQPQHF	TGTGCCATCAGTGAGTCAGACACCCCTAATCAGCCCCAGCATTTT
TRBD1	TRBV6-4	17	.	TRBJ1-5	CASSDSAPQGGNQPQHF	TGTGCCAGCAGTGACTCAGCCCCTCAGGGGGGCAATCAGCCCCAGCATTTT
TRBD1	TRBV28	15	.	TRBJ1-2	CASRLPGQVLYGYTF	TGTGCCAGCAGGTTGCCGGGACAGGTACTTTATGGCTACACCTTC
TRBD1	TRBV5-8	15	.	TRBJ1-3	CASSHRGISGNTIYF	TGTGCCAGCAGTCACAGGGGTATCTCTGGAAACACCATATATTTT
TRBD1	TRBV11-1	16	.	TRBJ2-3	CASSVTGRRSTDTQYF	TGTGCCAGCAGCGTGACAGGGCGAAGGAGCACAGATACGCAGTATTTT
.	TRBV29-1	12	.	TRBJ1-2	CSVDGGDYGYTF	TGCAGCGTTGACGGGGGAGACTATGGCTACACCTTC
.	TRBV4-1	16	.	TRBJ2-7	CASSHGGFTFSYEQYF	TGCGCCAGCAGCCACGGAGGCTTTACTTTCTCCTACGAGCAGTACTTC
TRBD1	TRBV27	15	.	TRBJ2-2	CASSFDRAGTGELFF	TGTGCCAGCAGTTTCGACAGGGCAGGGACCGGGGAGCTGTTTTTT
TRBD1	TRBV6-5	12	once	TRBJ1-1	CASRRGITEAFF	TGTGCCAGCCGCAGGGGGATCACTGAAGCTTTCTTT
TRBD2	TRBV11-2	16	.	TRBJ2-5	CASSLSGRGGLKTQYF	TGTGCCAGCAGCTTATCAGGCCGGGGGGGGCTGAAGACCCAGTACTTC
.	TRBV19	15	.	TRBJ2-5	CASSSLRQSQETQYF	TGTGCCAGTAGTTCCCTGAGACAGTCCCAAGAGACCCAGTACTTC
.	TRBV19	14	.	TRBJ2-7	CACSDTQTSYEQYF	TGTGCCTGCTCGGACACCCAAACCTCCTACGAGCAGTACTTC
.	TRBV4-1	17	.	TRBJ1-5	CASSQGKWARSNQPQHF	TGCGCCAGCAGCCAAGGAAAGTGGGCCCGGAGCAATCAGCCCCAGCATTTT
.	TRBV29-1	13	.	TRBJ1-2	CSVVAQGTYGYTF	TGCAGCGTTGTTGCCCAGGGGACCTATGGCTACACCTTC
TRBD1	TRBV27	14	.	TRBJ1-3	CASSLTGGGNTIYF	TGTGCCAGCAGCTTGACAGGGGGCGGAAACACCATATATTTT
.	TRBV3-1/TRBV3-2	12	.	TRBJ2-3	CASSQESNTQYF	TGTGCCAGCAGCCAAGAGTCAAATACGCAGTATTTT
TRBD2	TRBV11-2	16	.	TRBJ2-1	CASRKISGGAYNEQFF	TGTGCCAGCAGAAAAATCAGCGGGGGTGCCTACAATGAGCAGTTCTTC
TRBD1	TRBV27	15	.	TRBJ2-7	CASSSPGTASYEQYF	TGTGCCAGCAGTTCACCAGGGACAGCCTCCTACGAGCAGTACTTC
TRBD2	TRBV4-1	17	.	TRBJ2-5	CASSQGTSGGPQETQYF	TGCGCCAGCAGCCAAGGGACTAGCGGGGGGCCGCAAGAGACCCAGTACTTC
TRBD1	TRBV5-4	15	.	TRBJ1-5	CASSFQPGGGQPQHF	TGTGCCAGCAGCTTCCAACCAGGGGGAGGCCAGCCCCAGCATTTT
TRBD1	TRBV11-2	16	.	TRBJ2-3	CASLRGTGGFTDTQYF	TGTGCCAGCCTAAGAGGGACAGGGGGCTTCACAGATACGCAGTATTTT
.	TRBV19	14	.	TRBJ2-5	CASSIEDRQETQYF	TGTGCCAGTAGTATAGAGGACAGACAAGAGACCCAGTACTTC
TRBD2	TRBV7-6	17	.	TRBJ2-1	CASSVIAGTYSYNEQFF	TGTGCCAGCAGCGTTATAGCGGGGACTTATTCCTACAATGAGCAGTTCTTC
TRBD1	TRBV7-9	16	.	TRBJ2-3	CASTPQGGPRSDTQYF	TGTGCCAGCACCCCTCAAGGGGGCCCTAGGTCAGATACGCAGTATTTT
TRBD1	TRBV7-6	15	.	TRBJ2-5	CASSAGQAISETQYF	TGTGCCAGCAGCGCGGGACAGGCGATATCGGAGACCCAGTACTTC
.	TRBV3-1/TRBV3-2	16	.	TRBJ1-1	CASSQRTGLIGTEAFF	TGTGCCAGCAGCCAAAGAACAGGGTTGATCGGCACTGAAGCTTTCTTT
TRBD1	TRBV7-2	15	.	TRBJ1-2	CASSPRAGGNYGYTF	TGTGCCAGCAGCCCAAGGGCAGGGGGGAACTATGGCTACACCTTC
TRBD1	TRBV25-1	17	.	TRBJ2-1	CASSEFMGTGTYNEQFF	TGTGCCAGCAGTGAATTTATGGGGACAGGGACCTACAATGAGCAGTTCTTC
TRBD2	TRBV28	12	.	TRBJ2-1	CASMSGSNEQFF	TGTGCCAGCATGAGCGGGAGCAATGAGCAGTTCTTC
.	TRBV7-8	16	once	TRBJ1-3	CASSLPAGAPGNTIYF	TGTGCCAGCAGCTTACCGGCAGGGGCGCCCGGAAACACCATATATTTT
.	TRBV25-1	15	.	TRBJ2-7	CASSGNGRAKYEQYF	TGTGCCAGCAGTGGGAACGGCAGGGCCAAGTACGAGCAGTACTTC
TRBD1	TRBV7-9	15	.	TRBJ1-3	CASSLGGQGMHTIYF	TGTGCCAGCAGCTTAGGGGGACAGGGGATGCACACCATATATTTT
TRBD2	TRBV14	18	.	TRBJ2-1	CASSQRLPSRTSLGEQFF	TGTGCCAGCAGCCAAAGACTTCCCTCTAGGACTAGCTTGGGTGAGCAGTTCTTC
TRBD1	TRBV27	13	.	TRBJ2-1	CASSLSTGAEQFF	TGTGCCAGCAGTCTCTCGACAGGGGCTGAGCAGTTCTTC
.	TRBV7-9	13	.	TRBJ2-5	CASSPTSVETQYF	TGTGCCAGCAGTCCAACGAGCGTAGAGACCCAGTACTTC
TRBD1	TRBV27	17	.	TRBJ1-1	CASTKTLLGTGIPEAFF	TGTGCCAGCACTAAAACACTTCTCGGGACAGGAATACCCGAAGCTTTCTTT